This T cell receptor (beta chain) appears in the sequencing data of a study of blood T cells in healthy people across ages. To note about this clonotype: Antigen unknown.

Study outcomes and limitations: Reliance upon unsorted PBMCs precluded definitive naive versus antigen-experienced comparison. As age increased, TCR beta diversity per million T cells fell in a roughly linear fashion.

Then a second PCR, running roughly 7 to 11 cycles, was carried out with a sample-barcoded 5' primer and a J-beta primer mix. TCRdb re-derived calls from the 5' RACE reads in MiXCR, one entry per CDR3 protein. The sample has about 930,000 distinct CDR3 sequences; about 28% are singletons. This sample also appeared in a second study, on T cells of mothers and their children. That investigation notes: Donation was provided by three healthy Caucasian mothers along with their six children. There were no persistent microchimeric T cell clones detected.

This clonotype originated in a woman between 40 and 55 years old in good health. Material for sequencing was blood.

The CDR3 region is CASSRSGTSGGRGQFF. The CDR3 bases are TGTGCCAGCAGTCGTTCAGGGACTAGCGGGGGCCGGGGGCAGTTCTTC. The J gene is TRBJ2-1, the V gene TRBV12-3 or TRBV12-4; 14 bases are shared with TRBD2. This CDR3 is 16 amino acids long. The V gene end was trimmed by 5 bases and the J gene end by 12 bases; junction bases not matched to a gene: 12.